This record concerns one T cell receptor beta chain sequence. The antigen is undetermined. The lymph nodes were axillary draining lymph nodes from breast cancer patients. One entry per CDR3 protein results from TCRdb running MiXCR on the multiplex PCR reads. The sample holds a few hundred thousand distinct CDR3 sequences, 34% seen once. The CDR3 is made up of 15 amino acids. Germline CDR1 is DFQATT and CDR2 is SNEGSKA (reference sequence). The V and J ends lost 1 base and 7 bases, in that order; junction bases with no gene match: 10. This sample was taken from a study of breast tumors, draining lymph nodes, adjacent tissues. Notes on the study in general: Luminal-like breast cancer showed significantly higher tumor–nontumor repertoire similarity than basal-like. Tumor TCR diversity was below lymph nodes but above nontumor tissue.

The chain is built from TRBV20-1 and TRBJ2-1, with TRBD2 matching 7 bases. Sequenced: axillary lymph node tissue. The TCR was taken from a female donor with breast cancer. Some clones in this sample may be carry-over from other donors' samples. CDR3 region: CSARGGGLGRNEQFF. The DNA of the CDR3 is TGCAGTGCTAGAGGGGGCGGACTAGGTAGAAATGAGCAGTTCTTC.